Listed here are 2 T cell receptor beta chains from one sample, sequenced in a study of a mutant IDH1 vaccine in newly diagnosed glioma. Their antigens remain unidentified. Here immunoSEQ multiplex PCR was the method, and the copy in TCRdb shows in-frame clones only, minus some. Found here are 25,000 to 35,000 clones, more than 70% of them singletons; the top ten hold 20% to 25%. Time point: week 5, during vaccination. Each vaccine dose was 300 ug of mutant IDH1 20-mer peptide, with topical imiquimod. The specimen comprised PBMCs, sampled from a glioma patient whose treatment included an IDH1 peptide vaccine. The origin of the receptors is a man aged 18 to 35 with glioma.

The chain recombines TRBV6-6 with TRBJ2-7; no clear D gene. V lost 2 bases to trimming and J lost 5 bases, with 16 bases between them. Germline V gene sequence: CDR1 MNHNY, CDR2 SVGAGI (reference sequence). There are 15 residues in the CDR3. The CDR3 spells CASSYPGPASHEQYF. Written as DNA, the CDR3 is TGTGCCAGCAGTTACCCCGGGCCGGCAAGCCACGAGCAGTACTTC.

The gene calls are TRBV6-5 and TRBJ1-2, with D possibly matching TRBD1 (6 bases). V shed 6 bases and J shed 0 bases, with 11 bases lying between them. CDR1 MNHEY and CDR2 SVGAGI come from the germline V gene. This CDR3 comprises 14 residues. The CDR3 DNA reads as TGTGCCAGCAGCCCCGGGACACCTAACTATGGCTACACCTTC. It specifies CASSPGTPNYGYTF.